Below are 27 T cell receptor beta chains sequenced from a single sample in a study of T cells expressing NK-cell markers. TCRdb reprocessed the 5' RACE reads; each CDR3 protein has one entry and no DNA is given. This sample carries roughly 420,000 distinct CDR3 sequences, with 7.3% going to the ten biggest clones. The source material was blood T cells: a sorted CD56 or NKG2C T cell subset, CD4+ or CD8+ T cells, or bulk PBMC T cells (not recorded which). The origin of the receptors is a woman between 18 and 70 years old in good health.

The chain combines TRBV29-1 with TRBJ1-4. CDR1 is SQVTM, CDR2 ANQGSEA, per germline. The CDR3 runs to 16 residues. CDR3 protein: CSVEGGDSSTNEKLFF.

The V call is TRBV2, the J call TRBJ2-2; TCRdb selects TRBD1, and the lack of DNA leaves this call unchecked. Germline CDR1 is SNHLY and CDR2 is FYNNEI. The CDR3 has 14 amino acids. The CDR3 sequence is CASGAGDHTGELFF.

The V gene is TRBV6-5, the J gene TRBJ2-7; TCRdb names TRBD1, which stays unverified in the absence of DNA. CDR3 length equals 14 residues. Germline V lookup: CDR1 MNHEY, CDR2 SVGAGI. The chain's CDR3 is CASSLDPLTYEQYF.

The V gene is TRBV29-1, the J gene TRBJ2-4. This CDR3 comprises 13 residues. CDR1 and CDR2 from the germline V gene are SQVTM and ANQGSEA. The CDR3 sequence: CSVEGSWSNIQYF.

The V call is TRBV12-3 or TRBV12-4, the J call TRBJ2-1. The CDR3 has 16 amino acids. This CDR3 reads CASSLALKRDSNEQFF.

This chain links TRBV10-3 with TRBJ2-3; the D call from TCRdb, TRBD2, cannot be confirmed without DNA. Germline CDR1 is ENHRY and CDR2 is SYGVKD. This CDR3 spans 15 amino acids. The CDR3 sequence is CAISDIAGTADTQYF.

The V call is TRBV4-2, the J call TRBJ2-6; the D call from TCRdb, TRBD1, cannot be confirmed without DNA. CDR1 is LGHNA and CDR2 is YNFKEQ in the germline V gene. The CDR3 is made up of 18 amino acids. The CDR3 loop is CASSQGHRVISGANVLTF.

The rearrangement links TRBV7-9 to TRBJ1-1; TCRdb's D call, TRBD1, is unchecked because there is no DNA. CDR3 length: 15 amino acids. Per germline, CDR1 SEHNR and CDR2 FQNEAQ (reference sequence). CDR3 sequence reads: CASSPQGAGDTEAFF.

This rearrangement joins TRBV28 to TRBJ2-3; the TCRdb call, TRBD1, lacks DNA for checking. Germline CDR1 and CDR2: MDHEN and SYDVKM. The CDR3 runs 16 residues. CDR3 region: CASRIGGEILTDTQYF.

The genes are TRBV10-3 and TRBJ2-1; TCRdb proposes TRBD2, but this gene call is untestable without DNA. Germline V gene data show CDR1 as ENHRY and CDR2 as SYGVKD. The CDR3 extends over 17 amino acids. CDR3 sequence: CAISDLGTSGTYNEQFF.

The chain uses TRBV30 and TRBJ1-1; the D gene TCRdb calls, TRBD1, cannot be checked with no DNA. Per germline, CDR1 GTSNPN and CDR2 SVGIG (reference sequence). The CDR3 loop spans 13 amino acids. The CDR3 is CAWSPGLNTEAFF.

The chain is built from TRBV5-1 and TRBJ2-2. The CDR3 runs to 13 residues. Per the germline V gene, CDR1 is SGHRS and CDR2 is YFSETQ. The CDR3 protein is CASSVPGTGELFF.

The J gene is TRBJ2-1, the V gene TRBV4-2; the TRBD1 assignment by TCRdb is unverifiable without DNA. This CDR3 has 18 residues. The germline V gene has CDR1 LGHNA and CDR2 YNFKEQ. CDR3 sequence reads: CASSQDIGGGTTYNEQFF.

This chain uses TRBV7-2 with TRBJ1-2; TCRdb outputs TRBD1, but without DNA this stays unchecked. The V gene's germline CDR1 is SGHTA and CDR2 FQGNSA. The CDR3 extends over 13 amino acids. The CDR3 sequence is CASRRTGSDGYTF.

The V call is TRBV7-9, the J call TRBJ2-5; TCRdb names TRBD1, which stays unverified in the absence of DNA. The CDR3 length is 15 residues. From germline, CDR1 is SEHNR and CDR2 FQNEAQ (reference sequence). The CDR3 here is CASSYSGGFGETQYF.

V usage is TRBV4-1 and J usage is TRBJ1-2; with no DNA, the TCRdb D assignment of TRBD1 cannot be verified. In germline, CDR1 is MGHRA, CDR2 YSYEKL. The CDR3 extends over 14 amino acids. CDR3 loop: CASSQAGTAYGYTF.

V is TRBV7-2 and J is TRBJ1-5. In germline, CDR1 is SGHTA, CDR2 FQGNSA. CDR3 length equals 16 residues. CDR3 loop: CASSLWLGESNQPQHF.

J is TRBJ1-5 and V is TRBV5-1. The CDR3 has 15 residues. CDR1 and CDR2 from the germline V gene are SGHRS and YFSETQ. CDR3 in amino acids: CASSLISGQDQPQHF.

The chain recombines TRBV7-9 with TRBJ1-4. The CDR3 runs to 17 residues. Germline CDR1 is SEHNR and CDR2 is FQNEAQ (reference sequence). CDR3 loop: CASSPDIGSTLNEKLFF.

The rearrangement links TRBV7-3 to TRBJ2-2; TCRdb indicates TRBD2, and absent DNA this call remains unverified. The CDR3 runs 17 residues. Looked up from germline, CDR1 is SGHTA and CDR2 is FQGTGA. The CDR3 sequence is CASSLIAGTRNTGELFF.

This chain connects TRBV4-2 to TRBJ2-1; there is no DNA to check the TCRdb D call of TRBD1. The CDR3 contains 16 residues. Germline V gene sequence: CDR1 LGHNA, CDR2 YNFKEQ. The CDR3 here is CASSQEGGGSYNEQFF.

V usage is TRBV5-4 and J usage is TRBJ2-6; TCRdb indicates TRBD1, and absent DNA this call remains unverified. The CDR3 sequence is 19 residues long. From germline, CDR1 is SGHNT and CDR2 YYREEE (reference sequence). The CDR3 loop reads CASSLVPDRANSGANVLTF.

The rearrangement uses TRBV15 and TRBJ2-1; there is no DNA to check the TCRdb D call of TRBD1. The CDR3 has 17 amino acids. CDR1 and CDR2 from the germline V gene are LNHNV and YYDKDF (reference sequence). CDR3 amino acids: CATSRDTGGGSYNEQFF.

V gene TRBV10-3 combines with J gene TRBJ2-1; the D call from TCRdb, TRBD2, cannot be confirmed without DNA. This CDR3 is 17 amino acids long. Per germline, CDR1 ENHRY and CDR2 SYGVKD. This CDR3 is CAISAEGLLAGGGEQFF.

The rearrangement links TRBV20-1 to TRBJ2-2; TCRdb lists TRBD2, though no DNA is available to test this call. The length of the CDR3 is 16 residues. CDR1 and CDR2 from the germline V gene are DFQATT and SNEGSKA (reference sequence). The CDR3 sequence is CSARFAGVGRIGELFF.

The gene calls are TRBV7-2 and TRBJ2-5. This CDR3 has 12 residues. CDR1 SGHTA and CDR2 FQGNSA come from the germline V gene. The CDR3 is CASSLIAETQYF.

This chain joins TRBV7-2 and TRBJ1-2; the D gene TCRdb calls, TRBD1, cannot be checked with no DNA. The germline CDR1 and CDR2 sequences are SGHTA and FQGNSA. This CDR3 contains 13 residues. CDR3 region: CASSFGGGGGYTF.